A selection of T cell receptor beta chains follows, all from one sample in a study of blood T cell repertoires in COVID-19. Repertoires were generated with immunoSEQ multiplex PCR, while TCRdb's copy carries only in-frame clones and drops some. The sample carries about 86,000 clones, roughly 86% recorded once. Specimen: peripheral blood. These receptors were taken from a woman of 80 years or more with acute or convalescent COVID-19. CDR3s include the opening cysteine and the closing phenylalanine or tryptophan. Fields, in order: D gene, V gene, clone size, J gene, CDR3 protein, CDR3 DNA. A D gene is named only where the DNA matches it firmly. Clone size is given for some rows only: seen once, a few or many times, or a class if the clone is expanded.

d_call: NA
v_call: TRBV6-4
clone_size: NA
j_call: TRBJ1-1
cdr3_aa: CVSGTSTRNTEAFF
cdr3_nt: TGTGTCAGCGGGACTTCCACCCGAAACACTGAAGCTTTCTTT

d_call: TRBD1
v_call: TRBV2
clone_size: NA
j_call: TRBJ2-3
cdr3_aa: CASTRDRGGDTQYF
cdr3_nt: TGTGCCAGCACCCGGGACAGGGGGGGAGATACGCAGTATTTT

d_call: NA
v_call: TRBV27
clone_size: NA
j_call: TRBJ1-4
cdr3_aa: CASSVWAAATNEKLFF
cdr3_nt: TGTGCCAGCAGTGTCTGGGCCGCTGCAACTAATGAAAAACTGTTTTTT

d_call: TRBD1
v_call: TRBV5-1
clone_size: NA
j_call: TRBJ1-3
cdr3_aa: CASSSGQGTFSGNTIYF
cdr3_nt: TGCGCCAGCAGCTCCGGACAGGGAACATTCTCTGGAAACACCATATATTTT

d_call: TRBD2
v_call: TRBV6-5
clone_size: NA
j_call: TRBJ2-1
cdr3_aa: CASGRRLAKDNEQFF
cdr3_nt: TGTGCCAGCGGTAGGCGACTAGCGAAGGACAATGAGCAGTTCTTC

d_call: NA
v_call: TRBV5-4
clone_size: NA
j_call: TRBJ2-5
cdr3_aa: CASSLGHRDQETQYF
cdr3_nt: TGTGCCAGCAGCTTGGGACACAGGGACCAAGAGACCCAGTACTTC

d_call: NA
v_call: TRBV18
clone_size: NA
j_call: TRBJ1-5
cdr3_aa: CASSPHPDQPQHF
cdr3_nt: TGTGCCAGCTCACCACATCCGGATCAGCCCCAGCATTTT

d_call: TRBD2
v_call: TRBV4-2
clone_size: NA
j_call: TRBJ2-7
cdr3_aa: CASSRTSGGTYEQYF
cdr3_nt: TGTGCCAGCAGTAGGACTAGCGGGGGGACCTACGAGCAGTACTTC

d_call: TRBD1
v_call: TRBV5-1
clone_size: once
j_call: TRBJ1-2
cdr3_aa: CASIPQDRALWDYGYTF
cdr3_nt: TGCGCCAGCATCCCCCAGGACAGGGCGTTATGGGACTATGGCTACACCTTC

d_call: TRBD1
v_call: TRBV12-5
clone_size: NA
j_call: TRBJ1-5
cdr3_aa: CASGSGTGYVEPQHF
cdr3_nt: TGTGCTAGTGGGTCCGGGACAGGGTATGTAGAGCCCCAGCATTTT

d_call: TRBD2
v_call: TRBV13
clone_size: NA
j_call: TRBJ2-1
cdr3_aa: CASSPGRLAGANEQFF
cdr3_nt: TGTGCCAGCAGCCCCGGGCGACTAGCGGGAGCCAATGAGCAGTTCTTC

d_call: NA
v_call: TRBV7-9
clone_size: NA
j_call: TRBJ2-3
cdr3_aa: CASSLEVQTQYF
cdr3_nt: TGTGCCAGCAGCTTGGAGGTTCAAACGCAGTATTTT

d_call: TRBD2
v_call: TRBV7-2
clone_size: few
j_call: TRBJ2-7
cdr3_aa: CASSKLAGRGSYEQYF
cdr3_nt: TGTGCCAGCAGCAAACTAGCGGGACGAGGGTCCTACGAGCAGTACTTC

d_call: TRBD2
v_call: TRBV27
clone_size: NA
j_call: TRBJ2-3
cdr3_aa: CASSPTWTSGSTDTQYF
cdr3_nt: TGTGCCAGCAGTCCGACATGGACTAGCGGGAGTACAGATACGCAGTATTTT

d_call: NA
v_call: TRBV10-2
clone_size: once
j_call: TRBJ2-7
cdr3_aa: CASSTSDEQYF
cdr3_nt: TGCGCCAGCAGTACCAGCGACGAGCAGTACTTC

d_call: NA
v_call: TRBV7-9
clone_size: NA
j_call: TRBJ1-2
cdr3_aa: CASSLAAGERDYGYTF
cdr3_nt: TGTGCCAGCAGCTTAGCGGCAGGGGAGAGAGACTATGGCTACACCTTC

d_call: NA
v_call: TRBV5-1
clone_size: NA
j_call: TRBJ1-3
cdr3_aa: CASAPDGISGNTIYF
cdr3_nt: TGCGCCAGCGCCCCTGACGGGATCTCTGGAAACACCATATATTTT

d_call: TRBD2
v_call: TRBV28
clone_size: NA
j_call: TRBJ2-5
cdr3_aa: CASSFQWRSAGEQETQYF
cdr3_nt: TGTGCCAGCAGTTTTCAGTGGCGGTCAGCGGGGGAACAAGAGACCCAGTACTTC

d_call: NA
v_call: TRBV23-1
clone_size: NA
j_call: TRBJ1-1
cdr3_aa: CASSQPGQTTGLTEAFF
cdr3_nt: TGCGCCAGCAGTCAACCCGGACAGACTACTGGCCTCACTGAAGCTTTCTTT

d_call: NA
v_call: TRBV21-1
clone_size: NA
j_call: TRBJ2-5
cdr3_aa: CASCYRVAETQYF
cdr3_nt: TGTGCCAGCTGCTACAGGGTCGCAGAGACCCAGTACTTC

d_call: NA
v_call: TRBV3-1/TRBV3-2
clone_size: NA
j_call: TRBJ2-2
cdr3_aa: CASSQAPGTGELFF
cdr3_nt: TGTGCCAGCAGCCAAGCCCCAGGGACCGGGGAGCTGTTTTTT

d_call: NA
v_call: TRBV6-6
clone_size: NA
j_call: TRBJ2-3
cdr3_aa: CASSFGTSTDTQYF
cdr3_nt: TGTGCCAGCAGTTTCGGGACTAGCACAGATACGCAGTATTTT

d_call: TRBD2
v_call: TRBV3-1/TRBV3-2
clone_size: NA
j_call: TRBJ2-1
cdr3_aa: CASSQPQSRSSGRYEQFF
cdr3_nt: TGTGCCAGCAGCCAACCCCAGAGCCGGTCTAGCGGGAGATATGAGCAGTTCTTC

d_call: NA
v_call: TRBV5-1
clone_size: NA
j_call: TRBJ1-3
cdr3_aa: CASSSNRLPSGNTIYF
cdr3_nt: TGCGCCAGCAGCTCGAACAGACTACCTTCTGGAAACACCATATATTTT

d_call: TRBD2
v_call: TRBV19
clone_size: NA
j_call: TRBJ2-7
cdr3_aa: CASSPRVAGVQNYEQYF
cdr3_nt: TGTGCCAGTAGTCCCCGGGTAGCGGGGGTGCAAAACTACGAGCAGTACTTC

d_call: TRBD1
v_call: TRBV5-8
clone_size: NA
j_call: TRBJ2-7
cdr3_aa: CASSRGQGAIYEQYF
cdr3_nt: TGTGCCAGCAGCCGGGGACAGGGGGCCATCTACGAGCAGTACTTC

d_call: NA
v_call: TRBV18
clone_size: NA
j_call: TRBJ2-6
cdr3_aa: CASSPMAGASGANVLTF
cdr3_nt: TGTGCCAGCTCACCGATGGCTGGGGCTTCTGGGGCCAACGTCCTGACTTTC

d_call: TRBD1
v_call: TRBV6-5
clone_size: NA
j_call: TRBJ2-7
cdr3_aa: CASPFPGTDSYEQYF
cdr3_nt: TGTGCCAGCCCCTTCCCAGGGACAGACAGCTACGAGCAGTACTTC

d_call: NA
v_call: TRBV6-5
clone_size: NA
j_call: TRBJ1-6
cdr3_aa: CASSYAGSSYNSPLHF
cdr3_nt: TGTGCCAGCAGTTACGCCGGGAGCTCCTATAATTCACCCCTCCACTTT

d_call: TRBD1
v_call: TRBV12-3/TRBV12-4
clone_size: NA
j_call: TRBJ2-7
cdr3_aa: CASRRTGGEQYF
cdr3_nt: TGTGCCAGCAGAAGGACAGGGGGAGAGCAGTACTTC

d_call: TRBD1
v_call: TRBV6-5
clone_size: NA
j_call: TRBJ1-5
cdr3_aa: CASTGTGNQPQHF
cdr3_nt: TGTGCCAGCACCGGGACAGGCAATCAGCCCCAGCATTTT

d_call: NA
v_call: TRBV3-1/TRBV3-2
clone_size: NA
j_call: TRBJ2-3
cdr3_aa: CASSQFGGATDTQYF
cdr3_nt: TGTGCCAGCAGCCAATTTGGGGGGGCGACGGATACGCAGTATTTT

d_call: TRBD2
v_call: TRBV20-1
clone_size: NA
j_call: TRBJ2-1
cdr3_aa: CSASGSGKATSYNEQFF
cdr3_nt: TGCAGTGCTAGTGGTAGCGGGAAGGCCACTTCCTACAATGAGCAGTTCTTC

d_call: NA
v_call: TRBV4-2
clone_size: NA
j_call: TRBJ1-5
cdr3_aa: CASSQDNNQPQHF
cdr3_nt: TGTGCCAGCAGCCAAGATAACAATCAGCCCCAGCATTTT

d_call: TRBD1
v_call: TRBV7-7
clone_size: NA
j_call: TRBJ2-5
cdr3_aa: CASSPDRGDETQYF
cdr3_nt: TGTGCCAGCAGCCCCGACAGGGGGGATGAGACCCAGTACTTC

d_call: NA
v_call: TRBV4-2
clone_size: medium-sized
j_call: TRBJ1-4
cdr3_aa: CASSQDGGETNEKLFF
cdr3_nt: TGTGCCAGCAGCCAAGATGGCGGGGAAACTAATGAAAAACTGTTTTTT

d_call: NA
v_call: TRBV28
clone_size: NA
j_call: TRBJ1-1
cdr3_aa: CASSLDSTEAFF
cdr3_nt: TGTGCCAGCAGTTTGGACAGCACTGAAGCTTTCTTT

d_call: TRBD2
v_call: TRBV11-2
clone_size: NA
j_call: TRBJ2-7
cdr3_aa: CASSPRLAGAKISSYEQYF
cdr3_nt: TGTGCCAGCAGCCCCCGACTAGCGGGAGCGAAGATCAGCTCCTACGAGCAGTACTTC

d_call: TRBD1
v_call: TRBV5-4
clone_size: once
j_call: TRBJ1-1
cdr3_aa: CASSLSQGARTEAFF
cdr3_nt: TGTGCCAGCAGCTTGTCACAGGGGGCTCGGACTGAAGCTTTCTTT

d_call: NA
v_call: TRBV5-1
clone_size: NA
j_call: TRBJ1-2
cdr3_aa: CASSPFTGYGYTF
cdr3_nt: TGCGCCAGCAGCCCCTTCACTGGCTATGGCTACACCTTC

d_call: NA
v_call: TRBV19
clone_size: NA
j_call: TRBJ1-5
cdr3_aa: CASSTGTGTGNQPQHF
cdr3_nt: TGTGCCAGTAGTACAGGAACCGGGACTGGCAATCAGCCCCAGCATTTT

d_call: NA
v_call: TRBV5-6
clone_size: NA
j_call: TRBJ1-1
cdr3_aa: CASSPEFPGLNTEAFF
cdr3_nt: TGTGCCAGCAGCCCCGAGTTCCCGGGGTTGAACACTGAAGCTTTCTTT

d_call: NA
v_call: TRBV13
clone_size: medium-sized
j_call: TRBJ2-5
cdr3_aa: CASSRRELDPQETQYF
cdr3_nt: TGTGCCAGCAGCAGGCGGGAACTGGACCCTCAAGAGACCCAGTACTTC

d_call: TRBD2
v_call: TRBV15
clone_size: NA
j_call: TRBJ2-1
cdr3_aa: CATSRVRTSGYNEQFF
cdr3_nt: TGTGCCACCAGCAGAGTGAGGACTAGCGGGTACAATGAGCAGTTCTTC

d_call: NA
v_call: TRBV11-3
clone_size: NA
j_call: TRBJ2-1
cdr3_aa: CASSLQGDNEQFF
cdr3_nt: TGTGCCAGCAGCTTACAGGGCGACAATGAGCAGTTCTTC

d_call: NA
v_call: TRBV5-4
clone_size: NA
j_call: TRBJ2-5
cdr3_aa: CASRAGKEETQYF
cdr3_nt: TGTGCCAGCCGCGCCGGGAAGGAAGAGACCCAGTACTTC

d_call: NA
v_call: TRBV3-1/TRBV3-2
clone_size: NA
j_call: TRBJ1-1
cdr3_aa: CASSLPDKTFGTEAFF
cdr3_nt: TGTGCCAGCAGCCTCCCGGACAAGACCTTTGGCACTGAAGCTTTCTTT

d_call: NA
v_call: TRBV7-3
clone_size: NA
j_call: TRBJ2-2
cdr3_aa: CASSKTPRTGELFF
cdr3_nt: TGTGCCAGCAGCAAAACGCCTAGGACCGGGGAGCTGTTTTTT

d_call: TRBD2
v_call: TRBV3-1/TRBV3-2
clone_size: NA
j_call: TRBJ2-5
cdr3_aa: CASSPRRRLAGDETQYF
cdr3_nt: TGTGCCAGCAGCCCAAGGCGTCGGCTAGCGGGAGATGAGACCCAGTACTTC